Presented here are 19 T cell receptor beta chains from one specimen sequenced in a study of blood T cell repertoires in COVID-19. Method: immunoSEQ multiplex PCR; TCRdb's copy keeps in-frame clones and lacks some. This sample has some 190,000 clones; 70% to 90% occur once, and the top ten carry more than 4.5%. Sequences were obtained from peripheral blood. These receptor sequences come from a woman aged 65 to 85 with active or convalescent COVID-19.

This sequence joins TRBV7-9 and TRBJ2-1; D ambiguous. Deletions cut 2 bases from V and 10 bases from J, with 6 bases between. The CDR3 runs to 11 residues. Germline V gene data show CDR1 as SEHNR and CDR2 as FQNEAQ (reference sequence). Written as DNA, the CDR3 is TGTGCCAGCAGCTTATTGCGGGAGCAGTTCTTC. Its translation is CASSLLREQFF.

The genes are TRBV15 and TRBJ2-7; TRBD1 aligns across 7 bases. With 5 bases clipped from V and 2 bases from J, the junction kept 6 bases outside the gene matches. Germline V lookup: CDR1 LNHNV, CDR2 YYDKDF (reference sequence). The CDR3 extends over 14 amino acids. CDR3 region: CATSEMQGAYEQYF. Written as DNA, the CDR3 is TGTGCCACCAGCGAAATGCAGGGGGCCTACGAGCAGTACTTC.

The chain combines TRBV2 with TRBJ2-7; TRBD2 agrees at 8 bases. The CDR3 sequence is 16 residues long. Germline CDR1 reads SNHLY; CDR2 reads FYNNEI. J gave up 5 bases and V 7 bases, and 16 bases lay outside the gene matches. Here the CDR3 DNA reads TGTGCCAGCATGGCCTTCATCGCGGGAGGTAGTAACGAGCAGTACTTC. It codes for CASMAFIAGGSNEQYF.

This clone was counted between two and nine times. The chain's CDR3 is CASRLTGGGLNTEAFF. The CDR3 DNA follows: TGCGCCAGCAGGCTAACAGGGGGCGGGCTGAACACTGAAGCTTTCTTT. This chain links TRBV4-1 with TRBJ1-1; 9 nucleotides agree with TRBD1. Germline CDR1 reads MGHRA; CDR2 reads YSYEKL. The ends lost 6 bases at V and 0 bases at J; junction bases unmatched: 8. The CDR3 has 16 amino acids.

This chain links TRBV9 with TRBJ2-7; tentatively, D is TRBD1 (6 bases). V shed 0 bases and J shed 6 bases, with 10 bases lying between them. The CDR3 has 13 residues. Germline V gene data show CDR1 as SGDLS and CDR2 as YYNGEE. Here the CDR3 DNA reads TGTGCCAGCAGCGTAGTGGGGGCGGGCGAGCAGTACTTC. It encodes CASSVVGAGEQYF.

This clone was detected a few times. The chain joins TRBV28 to TRBJ2-5; D is perhaps TRBD1 (5 bases). There are 15 residues in the CDR3. Germline lookup yields CDR1 MDHEN and CDR2 SYDVKM. V was shortened by 2 bases and J by 4 bases, with 14 bases between the two germline ends. The CDR3 protein is CASSLVDRRLETQYF. The CDR3 DNA follows: TGTGCCAGCAGTTTAGTCGACAGAAGGTTAGAGACCCAGTACTTC.

The V and J genes are TRBV4-2 and TRBJ1-1; TRBD1 matches 8 bases. The CDR3 is 16 amino acids. V lost 6 bases to trimming and J lost 1 base; unmatched junction nucleotides: 10. From germline, CDR1 is LGHNA and CDR2 YNFKEQ. CDR3 loop: CASRRDDRGGNTEAFF. Here the CDR3 DNA reads TGTGCCAGCAGACGCGACGACAGGGGCGGGAACACTGAAGCTTTCTTT.

The rearrangement joins TRBV6-5 to TRBJ1-1, with a weak D call TRBD1 (5 bases). From germline, CDR1 is MNHEY and CDR2 SVGAGI. Trimming cost V 2 bases and J 1 base, with 8 bases left between them. CDR3 size: 14 residues. The CDR3 sequence: CASSYAGQNTEAFF. CDR3 nucleotide sequence: TGTGCCAGCAGTTACGCAGGGCAGAACACTGAAGCTTTCTTT.

This chain links TRBV4-2 with TRBJ2-3; 8 bases match TRBD2. Looked up from germline, CDR1 is LGHNA and CDR2 is YNFKEQ. V gave up 5 bases and J gave up 2 bases; unmatched junction bases: 6. This CDR3 has 15 residues. In DNA, the CDR3 is TGTGCCAGCAGCTTTATAGCGGGGTCCACAGATACGCAGTATTTT. It translates to CASSFIAGSTDTQYF.

The genes are TRBV29-1 and TRBJ2-7, with TRBD1 identical over 10 bases. Looked up from germline, CDR1 is SQVTM and CDR2 is ANQGSEA. V dropped 4 bases and J dropped 4; count of bases not matched to a gene: 4. The CDR3 covers 13 residues. In DNA form, the CDR3 reads TGCAGCGTTGGGGGACAGGGGCAATACGAGCAGTACTTC. It encodes CSVGGQGQYEQYF.

The V gene is TRBV18, the J gene TRBJ2-1; tentative D call: TRBD2 (6 bases). The germline V gene has CDR1 KGHSH and CDR2 LQKENI. Trimming took 5 bases from V and 5 from J, leaving 13 bases between them. The CDR3 length is 14 residues. For the CDR3, the DNA is TGTGCCAGCTCAGCCGGACTACATGACAATGAGCAGTTCTTC. Translating it yields CASSAGLHDNEQFF.

The genes are TRBV29-1 and TRBJ1-2; 7 positions agree with TRBD1. The CDR3 contains 16 residues. Germline V gene data show CDR1 as SQVTM and CDR2 as ANQGSEA. V lost 5 bases to trimming and J lost 0 bases; unmatched junction nucleotides: 12. CDR3 sequence reads: CSVHPGQARSNYGYTF. The CDR3 nucleotides read TGCAGCGTTCACCCAGGACAGGCCCGATCTAACTATGGCTACACCTTC.

The genes are TRBV19 and TRBJ2-1; TRBD2 aligns across 7 bases. V was clipped by 4 bases and J by 11 bases; unmatched bases: 14. Germline CDR1 is LNHDA and CDR2 is SQIVND (reference sequence). This CDR3 comprises 15 residues. The CDR3 nucleotides are TGTGCCAGTAGTAGATCAGCGGGAAGTGGTATTAAGCAGTTCTTC. Residues: CASSRSAGSGIKQFF.

The DNA for the CDR3 is TGTGCCACCAGTGACAACAGGGTAGGGGGCTACACCTTC. The encoded protein is CATSDNRVGGYTF. J is TRBJ1-2 and V is TRBV24-1; tentatively, D is TRBD1 (6 bases). This CDR3 has 13 amino acids. Deletions cut 4 bases from V and 8 bases from J, with 13 bases between. Per germline, CDR1 KGHDR and CDR2 SFDVKD.

This chain links TRBV28 with TRBJ1-1; 8 nucleotides line up with TRBD1. The CDR3 is 12 residues long. The V gene end was trimmed by 5 bases and the J gene end by 10 bases; junction bases not matched to a gene: 6. The V gene's germline CDR1 is MDHEN and CDR2 SYDVKM. The CDR3 protein is CASSLRTGRAFF. CDR3 sequence (DNA): TGTGCCAGCAGTCTCCGGACAGGGCGAGCTTTCTTT.

The chain joins TRBV20-1 to TRBJ1-4; no definite D call. Looked up from germline, CDR1 is DFQATT and CDR2 is SNEGSKA (reference sequence). There are 13 residues in the CDR3. The ends were cut back, 3 bases at V and 0 bases at J, with 5 bases in the middle. The CDR3 DNA follows: TGCAGTGCTAGTCTAGCAACTAATGAAAAACTGTTTTTT. Its protein product is CSASLATNEKLFF.

This chain connects TRBV3-1 (or the pseudogene TRBV3-2) to TRBJ2-4, with D possibly being TRBD2 (7 bases). CDR1 and CDR2 from the germline V gene are LGHDT and YNNKEL (reference sequence). The CDR3 spans 17 residues. V lost 0 bases and J lost 0, with 12 bases in between. The CDR3 sequence is CASSQDGGAAAKNIQYF. In nucleotides, the CDR3 is TGTGCCAGCAGCCAAGATGGGGGGGCAGCAGCCAAAAACATTCAGTACTTC.

The chain is built from TRBV12-5 and TRBJ2-2, with TRBD2 matching over 9 bases. Germline V lookup: CDR1 LGHNT, CDR2 FRNRAP. The junction had 4 bases not matched to a gene; V was cut back by 0 bases and J by 5 bases. The CDR3 totals 16 residues. The DNA for the CDR3 is TGTGCTAGTGGTTTGGTGGCGGGAGGGTTTACCGGGGAGCTGTTTTTT. This sequence encodes CASGLVAGGFTGELFF.

This chain connects TRBV2 to TRBJ2-7, with 11 bases identical to TRBD1. In germline, CDR1 is SNHLY, CDR2 FYNNEI. This CDR3 comprises 14 residues. J lost 4 bases, V lost 6 bases, and 5 bases had no gene match. DNA for the CDR3: TGTGCCAGCAGCGATGGACAGGGGGCGTACGAGCAGTACTTC. Amino acids: CASSDGQGAYEQYF.